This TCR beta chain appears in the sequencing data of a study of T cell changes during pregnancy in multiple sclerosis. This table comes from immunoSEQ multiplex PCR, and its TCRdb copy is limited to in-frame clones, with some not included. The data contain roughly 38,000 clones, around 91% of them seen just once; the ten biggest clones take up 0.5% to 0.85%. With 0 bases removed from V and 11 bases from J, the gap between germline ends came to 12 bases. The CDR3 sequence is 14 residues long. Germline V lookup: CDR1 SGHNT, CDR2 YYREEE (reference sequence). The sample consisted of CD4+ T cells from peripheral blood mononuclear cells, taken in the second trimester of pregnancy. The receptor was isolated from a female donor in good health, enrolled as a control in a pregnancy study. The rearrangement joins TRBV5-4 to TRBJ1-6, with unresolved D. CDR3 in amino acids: CASSLDPGRTPLHF. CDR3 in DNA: TGTGCCAGCAGCTTGGATCCGGGTCGGACACCCCTCCACTTT.